These 7 T cell receptor beta chains originate from one sample sequenced in a study of shared clonotypes between healthy human individuals. Generated by immunoSEQ multiplex PCR, the TCRdb table keeps only in-frame clones and is missing some. This sample carries 950,000 to 1,100,000 clones, approximately 80% of them seen once, and the ten largest clones take 0.6% to 0.7%. Sequences were obtained from memory CD4+ T cells from PBMCs. Stated subset: CD45RA-negative fraction. These receptors were obtained from a man aged 18 to 30 in good health. Some clones in this sample may be carry-over from other donors' samples.

V and J are TRBV7-7 and TRBJ2-5; no clear D gene. The CDR3 spans 15 residues. Germline CDR1 reads SSHAT; CDR2 reads FNYEAQ (reference sequence). V was trimmed by 1 base and J by 5 bases, leaving 14 bases between them. CDR3 DNA: TGTGCCAGCAGCTTAGAGCCCTCCCCCTACGAGACCCAGTACTTC. Amino acids: CASSLEPSPYETQYF.

The rearrangement links TRBV5-4 to TRBJ1-2, with TRBD1 as a possible D gene (5 bases). The germline CDR1 and CDR2 sequences are SGHNT and YYREEE (reference sequence). This CDR3 comprises 16 residues. Trimming stripped 4 bases from V and 7 bases from J, with 23 bases between. CDR3 loop: CASSTPTGGTYSGYTF. CDR3 DNA: TGTGCCAGCAGCACGCCCACAGGCGGAACCTATAGTGGCTACACCTTC.

The chain employs TRBV6-1 and TRBJ1-5; TRBD1 aligns across 7 bases. V dropped 5 bases and J dropped 5; count of bases not matched to a gene: 6. The CDR3 totals 14 residues. Germline CDR1 is MNHNS and CDR2 is SASEGT. This CDR3 reads CASSPQGGDQPQHF. In DNA form, the CDR3 reads TGTGCCAGCAGTCCGCAGGGGGGAGATCAGCCCCAGCATTTT.

This clone was counted a few times. The chain employs TRBV10-3 and TRBJ2-5; 9 bases line up with TRBD2. The CDR3 is 16 amino acids. Germline V gene sequence: CDR1 ENHRY, CDR2 SYGVKD. V was clipped by 6 bases and J by 5 bases; unmatched bases: 13. CDR3 sequence: CAISPAGGAGGETQYF. CDR3 sequence (DNA): TGTGCCATCAGCCCAGCGGGGGGAGCGGGAGGTGAGACCCAGTACTTC.

The V and J genes are TRBV19 and TRBJ2-7; D not resolved. CDR3 length equals 12 residues. Per the germline V gene, CDR1 is LNHDA and CDR2 is SQIVND (reference sequence). Trimming cost V 4 bases and J 7 bases, with 11 bases left between them. The CDR3 spells CASSSLEREQYF. The CDR3, as DNA: TGTGCCAGTAGTAGCCTTGAAAGGGAGCAGTACTTC.

This rearrangement joins TRBV5-4 to TRBJ2-5, with 9 bases matching TRBD1. After removal of 9 bases from V and 5 bases from J, the junction contained 11 bases not matched to a gene. Germline V gene lookup returns CDR1 SGHNT and CDR2 YYREEE (reference sequence). The CDR3 extends over 14 amino acids. CDR3 sequence reads: CAIFRQGGRETQYF. CDR3 nucleotide sequence: TGTGCCATCTTCAGACAGGGGGGGCGGGAGACCCAGTACTTC.

J is TRBJ2-7 and V is TRBV5-1, with 9 bases fitting TRBD2. J was trimmed by 3 bases and V by 0 bases; bases with no gene match: 7. CDR1 SGHRS and CDR2 YFSETQ come from the germline V gene. The CDR3 loop spans 16 amino acids. The CDR3 region has the DNA TGCGCCAGCAGCTTGGGGGTTGGGACTAGCTTCTACGAGCAGTACTTC. It encodes CASSLGVGTSFYEQYF. The whole variable domain, filled in from reference TRBV5-1 and TRBJ2-7, reads KAGVTQTPRYLIKTRGQQVTLSCSPISGHRSVSWYQQTPGQGLQFLFEYFSETQRNKGNFPGRFSGRQFSNSRSEMNVSTLELGDSALYLCASSLGVGTSFYEQYFGPGTRLTVT.